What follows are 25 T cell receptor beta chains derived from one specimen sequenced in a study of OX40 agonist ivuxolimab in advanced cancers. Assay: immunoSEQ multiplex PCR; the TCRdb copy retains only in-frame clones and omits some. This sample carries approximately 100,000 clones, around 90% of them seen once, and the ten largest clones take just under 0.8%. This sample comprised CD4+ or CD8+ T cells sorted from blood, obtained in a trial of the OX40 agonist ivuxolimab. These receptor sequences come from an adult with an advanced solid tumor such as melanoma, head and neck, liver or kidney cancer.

CDR3: CASSEGGGYTF. The CDR3 DNA follows: TGTGCCAGCAGTGAAGGGGGTGGCTACACCTTC. The chain links TRBV25-1 to TRBJ1-2; TRBD1 might be the D (5 bases). CDR3 length: 11 residues. Trimming removed 2 bases from V and 7 bases from J, with 5 bases in between. Germline V CDR1 and CDR2: MGHDK, SYGVNS.

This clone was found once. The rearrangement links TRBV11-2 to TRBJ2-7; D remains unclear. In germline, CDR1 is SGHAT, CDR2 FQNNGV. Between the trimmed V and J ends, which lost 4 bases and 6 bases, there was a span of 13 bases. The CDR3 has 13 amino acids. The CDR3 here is CASSSSQLFEQYF. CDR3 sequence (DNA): TGTGCCAGCAGCTCGTCGCAGTTGTTCGAGCAGTACTTC.

The CDR3 DNA reads TGTGCCAGCAGCATTGGACGGCCAACTAATGAAAAACTGTTTTTT. It encodes CASSIGRPTNEKLFF. V and J are TRBV11-2 and TRBJ1-4; D not resolved. Germline lookup yields CDR1 SGHAT and CDR2 FQNNGV. V was shortened by 5 bases and J by 0 bases, with 10 bases between the two germline ends. The CDR3 is made up of 15 amino acids.

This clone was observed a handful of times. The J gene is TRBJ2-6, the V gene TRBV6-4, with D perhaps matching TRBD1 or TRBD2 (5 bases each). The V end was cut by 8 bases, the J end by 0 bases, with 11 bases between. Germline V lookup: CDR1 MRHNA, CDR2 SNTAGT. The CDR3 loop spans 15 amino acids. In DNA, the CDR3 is TGTGCCAGCGGGGACGGATACTCTGGGGCCAACGTCCTGACTTTC. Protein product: CASGDGYSGANVLTF.

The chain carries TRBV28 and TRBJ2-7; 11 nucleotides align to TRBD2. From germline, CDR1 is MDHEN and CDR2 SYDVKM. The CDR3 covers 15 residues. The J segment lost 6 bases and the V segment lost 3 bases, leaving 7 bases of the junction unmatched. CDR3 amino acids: CASSLRIAGGLEQYF. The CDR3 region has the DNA TGTGCCAGCAGTTTGAGGATAGCGGGGGGGCTCGAGCAGTACTTC.

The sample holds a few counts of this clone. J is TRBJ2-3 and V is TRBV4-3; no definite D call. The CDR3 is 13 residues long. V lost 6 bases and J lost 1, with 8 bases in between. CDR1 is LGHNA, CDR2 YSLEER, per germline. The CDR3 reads CASSGPGTDTQYF. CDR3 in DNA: TGCGCCAGCAGTGGGCCGGGCACAGATACGCAGTATTTT.

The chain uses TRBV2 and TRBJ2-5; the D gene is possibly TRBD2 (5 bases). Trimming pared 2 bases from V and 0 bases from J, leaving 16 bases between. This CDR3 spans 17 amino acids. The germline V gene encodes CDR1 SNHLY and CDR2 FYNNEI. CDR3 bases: TGTGCCAGCAGTGAACCCCGTGGACTGGCAAACCAAGAGACCCAGTACTTC. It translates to CASSEPRGLANQETQYF. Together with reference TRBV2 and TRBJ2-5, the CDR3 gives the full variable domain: EPEVTQTPSHQVTQMGQEVILRCVPISNHLYFYWYRQILGQKVEFLVSFYNNEISEKSEIFDDQFSVERPDGSNFTLKIRSTKLEDSAMYFCASSEPRGLANQETQYFGPGTRLLVL.

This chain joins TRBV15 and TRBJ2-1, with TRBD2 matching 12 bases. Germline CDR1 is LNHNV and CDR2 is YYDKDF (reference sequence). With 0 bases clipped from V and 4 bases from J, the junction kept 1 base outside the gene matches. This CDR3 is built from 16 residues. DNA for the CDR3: TGTGCCACCAGCAGAGATGGGACTAGCGGGTACAATGAGCAGTTCTTC. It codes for CATSRDGTSGYNEQFF.

CDR3 nucleotides: TGTGCCAGCAGTTCTCGGGGGAGCACAGATACGCAGTATTTT. Its translation is CASSSRGSTDTQYF. This sequence joins TRBV28 and TRBJ2-3, with D perhaps matching TRBD2 (6 bases). Germline CDR1 is MDHEN and CDR2 is SYDVKM. Trimming removed 4 bases from V and 0 bases from J, with 8 bases in between. This CDR3 spans 14 amino acids.

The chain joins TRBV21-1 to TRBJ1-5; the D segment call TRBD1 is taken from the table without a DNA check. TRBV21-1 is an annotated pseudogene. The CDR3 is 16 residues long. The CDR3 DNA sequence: TGTGCCAGCAGCGTGTGGGACAGGGGTAGCAATCAGCCCCAGCATTTT. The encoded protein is CASSVWDRGSNQPQHF.

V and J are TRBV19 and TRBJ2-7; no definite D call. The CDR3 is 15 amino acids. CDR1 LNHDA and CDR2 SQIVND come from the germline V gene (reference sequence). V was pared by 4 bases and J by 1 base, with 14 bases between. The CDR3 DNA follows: TGTGCCAGTAGTAAAGGTCTACTCATTTCCTACGAGCAGTACTTC. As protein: CASSKGLLISYEQYF.

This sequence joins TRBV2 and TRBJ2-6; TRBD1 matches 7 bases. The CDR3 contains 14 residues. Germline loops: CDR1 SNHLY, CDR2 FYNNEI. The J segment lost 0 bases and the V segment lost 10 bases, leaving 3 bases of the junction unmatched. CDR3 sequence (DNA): TGTGCCACCAGGGGGACCTCTGGGGCCAACGTCCTGACTTTC. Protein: CATRGTSGANVLTF.

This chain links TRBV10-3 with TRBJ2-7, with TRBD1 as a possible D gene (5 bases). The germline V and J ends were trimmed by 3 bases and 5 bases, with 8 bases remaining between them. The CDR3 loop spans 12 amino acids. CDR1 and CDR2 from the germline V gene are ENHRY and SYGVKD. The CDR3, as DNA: TGTGCCATCAGTGATGTGGGGCACGAGCAGTACTTC. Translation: CAISDVGHEQYF.

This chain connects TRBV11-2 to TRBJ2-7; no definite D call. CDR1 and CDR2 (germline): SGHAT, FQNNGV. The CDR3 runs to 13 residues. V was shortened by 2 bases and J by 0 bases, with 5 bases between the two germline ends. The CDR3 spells CASSLSDSYEQYF. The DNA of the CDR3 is TGTGCCAGCAGCTTATCAGACTCCTACGAGCAGTACTTC.

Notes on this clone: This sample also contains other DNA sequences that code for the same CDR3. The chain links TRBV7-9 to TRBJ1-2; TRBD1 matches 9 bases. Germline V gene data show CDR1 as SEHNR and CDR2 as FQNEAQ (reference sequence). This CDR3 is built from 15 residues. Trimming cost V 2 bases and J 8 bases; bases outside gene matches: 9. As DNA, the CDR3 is TGTGCCAGCAGCTTAATGGAGGACAGGGGTCGGGGCTACACCTTC. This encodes CASSLMEDRGRGYTF.

Here the CDR3 DNA reads TGTGCCAGCAGCCTTAGGGGTACAGATACGCAGTATTTT. It specifies CASSLRGTDTQYF. The genes are TRBV9 and TRBJ2-3; TRBD1 is a possible D gene (5 bases). Trimming removed 4 bases at V and 3 bases at J, with 9 bases between. The CDR3 loop spans 13 amino acids. The germline CDR1 and CDR2 sequences are SGDLS and YYNGEE.

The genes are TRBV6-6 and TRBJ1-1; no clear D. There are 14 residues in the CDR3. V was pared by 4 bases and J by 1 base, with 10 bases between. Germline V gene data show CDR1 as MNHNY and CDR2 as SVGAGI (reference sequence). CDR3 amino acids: CASSSGSRNTEAFF. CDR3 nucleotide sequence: TGTGCCAGCAGTTCGGGGTCTCGGAACACTGAAGCTTTCTTT.

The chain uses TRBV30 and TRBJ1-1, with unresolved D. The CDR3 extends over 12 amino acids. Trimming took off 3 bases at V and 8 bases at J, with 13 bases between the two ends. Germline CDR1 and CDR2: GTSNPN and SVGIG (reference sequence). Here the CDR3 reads CAWSSTGFEAFF. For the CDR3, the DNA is TGTGCCTGGAGCTCAACGGGCTTCGAAGCTTTCTTT.

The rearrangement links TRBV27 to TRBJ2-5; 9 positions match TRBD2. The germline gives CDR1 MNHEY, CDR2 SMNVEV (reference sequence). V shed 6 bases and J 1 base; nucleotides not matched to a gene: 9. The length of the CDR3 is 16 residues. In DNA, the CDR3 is TGTGCCAGCAGACAGAGTAGCGGGGGACCCCAAGAGACCCAGTACTTC. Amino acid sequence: CASRQSSGGPQETQYF.

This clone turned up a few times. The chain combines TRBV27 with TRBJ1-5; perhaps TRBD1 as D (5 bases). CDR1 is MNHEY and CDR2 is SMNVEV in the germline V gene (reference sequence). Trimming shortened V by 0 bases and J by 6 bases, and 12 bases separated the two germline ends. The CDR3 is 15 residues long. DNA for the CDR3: TGTGCCAGCAGTTTATCGATGGCAGGGAGTCAGCCCCAGCATTTT. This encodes CASSLSMAGSQPQHF.

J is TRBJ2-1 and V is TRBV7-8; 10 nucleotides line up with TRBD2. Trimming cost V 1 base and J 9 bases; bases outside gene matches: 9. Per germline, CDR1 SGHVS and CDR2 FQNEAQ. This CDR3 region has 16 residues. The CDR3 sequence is CASSLGTSGVRGEQFF. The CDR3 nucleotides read TGTGCCAGCAGCTTAGGTACTAGCGGGGTGAGGGGTGAGCAGTTCTTC.

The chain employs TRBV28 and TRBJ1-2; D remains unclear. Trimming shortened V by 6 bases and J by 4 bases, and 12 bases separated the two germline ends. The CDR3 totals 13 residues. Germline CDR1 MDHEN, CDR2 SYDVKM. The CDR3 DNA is TGTGCCAGCAGCCTGCGCAGTGTCTATGGCTACACCTTC. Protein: CASSLRSVYGYTF.

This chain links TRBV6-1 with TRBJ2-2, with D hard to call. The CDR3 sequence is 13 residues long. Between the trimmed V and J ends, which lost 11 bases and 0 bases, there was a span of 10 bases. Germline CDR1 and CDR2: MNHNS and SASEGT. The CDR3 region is CASRQPNTGELFF. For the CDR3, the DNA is TGTGCCTCGAGACAACCGAACACCGGGGAGCTGTTTTTT.

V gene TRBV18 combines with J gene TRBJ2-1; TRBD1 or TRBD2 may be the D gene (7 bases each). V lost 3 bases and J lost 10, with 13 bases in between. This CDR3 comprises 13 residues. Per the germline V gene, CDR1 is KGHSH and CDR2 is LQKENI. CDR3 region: CASSPPGGGEQFF. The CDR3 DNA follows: TGTGCCAGCTCACCCCCAGGGGGGGGAGAGCAGTTCTTC.

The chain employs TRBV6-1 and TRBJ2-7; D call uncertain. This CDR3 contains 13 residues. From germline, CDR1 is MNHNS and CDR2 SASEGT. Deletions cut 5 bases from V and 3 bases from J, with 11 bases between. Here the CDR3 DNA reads TGTGCCAGCAGTTATCTTAGTAACTACGAGCAGTACTTC. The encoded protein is CASSYLSNYEQYF.